The sequence of this T cell receptor (beta chain) was determined in a study of blood T cell repertoires in COVID-19. Germline V gene lookup returns CDR1 SGHRS and CDR2 YFSETQ. The CDR3 length is 16 residues. Trimming removed 5 bases from V and 3 bases from J, with 20 bases in between. Source study methods: Amplification of reference gene primers provided the estimated nucleated cell counts. Clones were read by immunoSEQ multiplex PCR, and TCRdb kept only the in-frame ones, dropping some. The V and J calls and clone size are taken from that table; D and trimming were inferred from the DNA. The table has fewer than 200,000 clones, approximately 84% seen once.

The chain employs TRBV5-1 and TRBJ2-5, with D unresolved. Sequencing was carried out using PBMCs or T cells enriched from blood (not recorded which). The source of this sequence is a woman in her thirties or forties with acute COVID-19. The CDR3 loop is CASRFGDPRDKETQYF. CDR3 in DNA: TGCGCCAGCAGATTCGGAGACCCGAGAGATAAAGAGACCCAGTACTTC.